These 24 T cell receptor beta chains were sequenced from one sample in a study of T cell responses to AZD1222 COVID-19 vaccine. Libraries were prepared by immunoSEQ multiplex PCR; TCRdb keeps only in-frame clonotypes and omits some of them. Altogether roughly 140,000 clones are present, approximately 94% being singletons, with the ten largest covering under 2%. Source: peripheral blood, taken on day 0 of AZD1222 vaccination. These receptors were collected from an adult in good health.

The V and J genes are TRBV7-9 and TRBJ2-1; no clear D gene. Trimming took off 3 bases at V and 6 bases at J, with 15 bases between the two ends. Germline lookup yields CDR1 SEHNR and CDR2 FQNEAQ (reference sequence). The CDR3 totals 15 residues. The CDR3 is CASSFLTTSGNEQFF. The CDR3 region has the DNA TGTGCCAGCAGCTTCCTTACCACATCGGGCAATGAGCAGTTCTTC.

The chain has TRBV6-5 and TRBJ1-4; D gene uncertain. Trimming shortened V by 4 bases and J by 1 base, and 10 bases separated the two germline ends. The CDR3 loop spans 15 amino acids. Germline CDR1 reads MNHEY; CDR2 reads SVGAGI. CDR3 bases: TGTGCCAGCAGTTCCGGGAGAGTAACTAATGAAAAACTGTTTTTT. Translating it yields CASSSGRVTNEKLFF.

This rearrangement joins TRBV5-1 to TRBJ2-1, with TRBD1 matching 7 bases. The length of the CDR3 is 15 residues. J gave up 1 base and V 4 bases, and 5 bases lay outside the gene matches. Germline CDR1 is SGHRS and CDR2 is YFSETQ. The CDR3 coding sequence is TGCGCCAGCAGCATGACAGGGTCTTCCTACAATGAGCAGTTCTTC. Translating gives CASSMTGSSYNEQFF.

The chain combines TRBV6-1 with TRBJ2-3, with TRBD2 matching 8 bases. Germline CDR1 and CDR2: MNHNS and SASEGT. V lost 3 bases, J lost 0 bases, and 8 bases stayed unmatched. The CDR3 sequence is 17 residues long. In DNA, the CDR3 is TGTGCCAGCAGTGACCGGCGGGGGGACCCTAGCACAGATACGCAGTATTTT. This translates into CASSDRRGDPSTDTQYF.

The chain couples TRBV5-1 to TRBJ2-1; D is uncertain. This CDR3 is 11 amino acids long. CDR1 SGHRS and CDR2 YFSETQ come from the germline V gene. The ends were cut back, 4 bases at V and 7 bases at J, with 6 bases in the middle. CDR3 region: CASSPGNEQFF. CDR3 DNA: TGCGCCAGCAGCCCCGGTAATGAGCAGTTCTTC.

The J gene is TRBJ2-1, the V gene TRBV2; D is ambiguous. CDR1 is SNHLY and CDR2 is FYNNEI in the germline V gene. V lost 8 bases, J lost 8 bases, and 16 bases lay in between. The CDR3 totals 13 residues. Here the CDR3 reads CASFRVPIDEQFF. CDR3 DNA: TGTGCCAGCTTTCGGGTGCCGATCGATGAGCAGTTCTTC.

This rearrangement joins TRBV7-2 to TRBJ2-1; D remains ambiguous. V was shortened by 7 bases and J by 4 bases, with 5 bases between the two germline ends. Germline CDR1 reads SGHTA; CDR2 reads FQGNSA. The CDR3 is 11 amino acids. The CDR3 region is CASTNYNEQFF. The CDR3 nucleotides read TGTGCCAGCACCAATTACAATGAGCAGTTCTTC.

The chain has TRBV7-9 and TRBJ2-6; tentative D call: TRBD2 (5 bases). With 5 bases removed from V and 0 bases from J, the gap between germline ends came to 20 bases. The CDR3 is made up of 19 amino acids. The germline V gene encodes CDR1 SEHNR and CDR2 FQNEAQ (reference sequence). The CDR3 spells CASSPNWAGGFSGANVLTF. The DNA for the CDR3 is TGTGCCAGCAGCCCAAACTGGGCAGGAGGTTTCTCTGGGGCCAACGTCCTGACTTTC. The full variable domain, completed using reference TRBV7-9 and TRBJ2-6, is DTGVSQNPRHKITKRGQNVTFRCDPISEHNRLYWYRQTLGQGPEFLTYFQNEAQLEKSRLLSDRFSAERPKGSFSTLEIQRTEQGDSAMYLCASSPNWAGGFSGANVLTFGAGSRLTVL.

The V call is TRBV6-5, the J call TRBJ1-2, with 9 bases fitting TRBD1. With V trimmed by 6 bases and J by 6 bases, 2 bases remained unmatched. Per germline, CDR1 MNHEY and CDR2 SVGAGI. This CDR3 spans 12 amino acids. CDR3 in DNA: TGTGCCAGCAGGGGGACAGGGAATGGCTACACCTTC. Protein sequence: CASRGTGNGYTF.

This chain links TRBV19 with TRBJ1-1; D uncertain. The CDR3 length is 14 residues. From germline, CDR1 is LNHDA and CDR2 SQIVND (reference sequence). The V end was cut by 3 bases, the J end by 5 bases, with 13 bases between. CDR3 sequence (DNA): TGTGCCAGTAGTATGCTGACAAAGAGGACTGAAGCTTTCTTT. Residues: CASSMLTKRTEAFF.

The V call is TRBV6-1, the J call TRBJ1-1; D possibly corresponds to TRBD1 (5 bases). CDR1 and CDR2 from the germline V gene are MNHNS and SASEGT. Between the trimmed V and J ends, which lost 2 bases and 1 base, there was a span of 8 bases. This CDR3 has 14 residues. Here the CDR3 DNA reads TGTGCCAGCAGTGAATACGGGGGGAACACTGAAGCTTTCTTT. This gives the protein CASSEYGGNTEAFF.

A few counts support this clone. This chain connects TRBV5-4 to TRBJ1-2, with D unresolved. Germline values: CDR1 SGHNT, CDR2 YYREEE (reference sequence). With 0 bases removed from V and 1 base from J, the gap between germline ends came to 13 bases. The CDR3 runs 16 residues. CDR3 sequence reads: CASSLAPFSGNYGYTF. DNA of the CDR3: TGTGCCAGCAGCTTGGCACCGTTTAGTGGTAACTATGGCTACACCTTC.

The CDR3 nucleotides are TGTGCCAGTGGGGGACAGACCGATCAGCCCCAGCATTTT. The encoded protein is CASGGQTDQPQHF. The chain employs TRBV19 and TRBJ1-5; 7 bases are a match to TRBD1. This CDR3 region has 13 residues. The ends lost 8 bases at V and 5 bases at J; junction bases unmatched: 6. Germline CDR1 LNHDA, CDR2 SQIVND (reference sequence).

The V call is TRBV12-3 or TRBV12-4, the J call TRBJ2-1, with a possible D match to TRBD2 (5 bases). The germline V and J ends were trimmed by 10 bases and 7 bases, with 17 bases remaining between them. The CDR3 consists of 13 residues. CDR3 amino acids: CATQMGVLNEQFF. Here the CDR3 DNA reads TGTGCCACCCAAATGGGAGTTTTGAATGAGCAGTTCTTC.

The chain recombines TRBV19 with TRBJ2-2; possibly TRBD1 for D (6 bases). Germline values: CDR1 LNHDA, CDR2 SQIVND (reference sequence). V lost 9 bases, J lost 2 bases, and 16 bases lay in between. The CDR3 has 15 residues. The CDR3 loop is CASRDRPLNTGELFF. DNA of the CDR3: TGTGCCAGCCGTGACAGGCCTCTTAACACCGGGGAGCTGTTTTTT.

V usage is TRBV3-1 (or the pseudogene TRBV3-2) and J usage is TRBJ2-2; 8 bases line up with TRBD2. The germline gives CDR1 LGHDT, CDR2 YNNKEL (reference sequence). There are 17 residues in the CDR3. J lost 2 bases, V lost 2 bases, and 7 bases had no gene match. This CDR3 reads CASSQPAGALNTGELFF. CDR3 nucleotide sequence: TGTGCCAGCAGCCAACCAGCGGGGGCCCTAAACACCGGGGAGCTGTTTTTT.

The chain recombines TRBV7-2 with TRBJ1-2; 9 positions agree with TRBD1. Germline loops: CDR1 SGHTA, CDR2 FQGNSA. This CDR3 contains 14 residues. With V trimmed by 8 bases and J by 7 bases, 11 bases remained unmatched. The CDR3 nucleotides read TGTGCCAGCGCGGGACAGGGTGGTATGGGTGGCTACACCTTC. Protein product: CASAGQGGMGGYTF. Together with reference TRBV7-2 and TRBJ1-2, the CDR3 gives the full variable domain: GAGVSQSPSNKVTEKGKDVELRCDPISGHTALYWYRQSLGQGLEFLIYFQGNSAPDKSGLPSDRFSAERTGGSVSTLTIQRTQQEDSAVYLCASAGQGGMGGYTFGSGTRLTVV.

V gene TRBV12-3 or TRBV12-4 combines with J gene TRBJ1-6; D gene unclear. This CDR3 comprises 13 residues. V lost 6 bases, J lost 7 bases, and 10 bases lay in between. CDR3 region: CASRAPGNSPLHF. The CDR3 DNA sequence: TGTGCCAGCAGGGCTCCGGGAAATTCACCCCTCCACTTT.

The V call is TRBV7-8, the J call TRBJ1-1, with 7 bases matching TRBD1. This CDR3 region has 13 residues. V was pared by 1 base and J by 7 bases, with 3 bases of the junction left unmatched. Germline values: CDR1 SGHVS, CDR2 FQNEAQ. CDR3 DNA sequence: TGTGCCAGCAGCTTAGTGAGGACAGGTGAAGCTTTCTTT. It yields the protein CASSLVRTGEAFF. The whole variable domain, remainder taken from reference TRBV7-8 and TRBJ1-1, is GAGVSQSPRYKVAKRGQDVALRCDPISGHVSLFWYQQALGQGPEFLTYFQNEAQLDKSGLPSDRFFAERPEGSVSTLKIQRTQQEDSAVYLCASSLVRTGEAFFGQGTRLTVV.

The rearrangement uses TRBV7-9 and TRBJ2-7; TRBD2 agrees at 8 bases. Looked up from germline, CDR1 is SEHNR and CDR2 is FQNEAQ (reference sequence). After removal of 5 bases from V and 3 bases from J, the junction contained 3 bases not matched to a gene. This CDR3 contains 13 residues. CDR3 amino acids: CASSAGTSYEQYF. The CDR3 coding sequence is TGTGCCAGCAGCGCCGGGACTAGCTACGAGCAGTACTTC.

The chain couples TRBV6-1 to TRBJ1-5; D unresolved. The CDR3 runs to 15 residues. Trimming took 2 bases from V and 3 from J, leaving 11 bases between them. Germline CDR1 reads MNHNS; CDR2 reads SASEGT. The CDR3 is CASSEFGPDNQPQHF. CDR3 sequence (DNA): TGTGCCAGCAGTGAATTCGGCCCAGACAATCAGCCCCAGCATTTT.

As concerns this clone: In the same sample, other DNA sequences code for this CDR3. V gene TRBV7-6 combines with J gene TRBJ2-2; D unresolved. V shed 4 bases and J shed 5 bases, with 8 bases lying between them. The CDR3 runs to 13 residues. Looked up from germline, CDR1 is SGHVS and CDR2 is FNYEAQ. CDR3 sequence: CASSSQGTGELFF. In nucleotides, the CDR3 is TGTGCCAGCAGCTCACAAGGAACCGGGGAGCTGTTTTTT.

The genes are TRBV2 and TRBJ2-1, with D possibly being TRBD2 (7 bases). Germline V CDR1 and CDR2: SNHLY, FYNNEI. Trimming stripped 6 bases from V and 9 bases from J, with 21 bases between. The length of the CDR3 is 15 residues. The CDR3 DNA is TGTGCCAGCAGCCCCGAGGGGGGGCTCTACGGTGAGCAGTTCTTC. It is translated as CASSPEGGLYGEQFF. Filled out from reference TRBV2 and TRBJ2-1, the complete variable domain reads EPEVTQTPSHQVTQMGQEVILRCVPISNHLYFYWYRQILGQKVEFLVSFYNNEISEKSEIFDDQFSVERPDGSNFTLKIRSTKLEDSAMYFCASSPEGGLYGEQFFGPGTRLTVL.

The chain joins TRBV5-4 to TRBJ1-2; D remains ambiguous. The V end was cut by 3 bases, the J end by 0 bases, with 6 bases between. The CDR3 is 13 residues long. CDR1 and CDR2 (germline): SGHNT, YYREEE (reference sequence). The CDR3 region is CASSSPANYGYTF. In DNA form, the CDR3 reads TGTGCCAGCAGCTCACCAGCTAACTATGGCTACACCTTC.